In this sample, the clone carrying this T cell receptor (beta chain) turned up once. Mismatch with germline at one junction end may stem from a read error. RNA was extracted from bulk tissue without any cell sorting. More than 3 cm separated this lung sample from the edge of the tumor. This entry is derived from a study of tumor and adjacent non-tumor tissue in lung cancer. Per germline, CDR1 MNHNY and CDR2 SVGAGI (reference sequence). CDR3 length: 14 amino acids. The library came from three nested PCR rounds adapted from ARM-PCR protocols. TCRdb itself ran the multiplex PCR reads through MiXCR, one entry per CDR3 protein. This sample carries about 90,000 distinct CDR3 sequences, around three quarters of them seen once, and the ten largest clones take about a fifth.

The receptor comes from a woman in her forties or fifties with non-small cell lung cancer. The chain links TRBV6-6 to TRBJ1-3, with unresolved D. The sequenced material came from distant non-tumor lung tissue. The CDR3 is CASSYRPAGNTIYF. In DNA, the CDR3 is TGTGCCAGCAGTTACAGACCGGCTGGAAACACCATATATTTC.